A selection of T cell receptor beta chains follows, all from one sample in a study of T cells after yellow fever vaccination. A single record per CDR3 protein comes from TCRdb applying MiXCR to the 5' RACE reads. This table holds roughly 500,000 distinct CDR3 sequences, 19% found once. This specimen was PBMCs, taken 15 days after the yellow fever booster vaccination. These receptors were obtained from a man aged 30 to 39 who received the YFV17D yellow fever vaccine. The CDR3 runs from the conserved cysteine through the conserved F or W. Fields, in order: D gene, J gene, clone size, V gene, CDR3 DNA, CDR3 protein. The D gene is left open where the match is weak. Clone size is shown for a subset of rows, as once, few, many or a class of expanded clone.

TRBD1,TRBJ2-7,-,TRBV2,TGTGCCAGCAGTGACTTTGGGACAGCGGACGACGAGCAGTACTTC,CASSDFGTADDEQYF
TRBD1,TRBJ2-3,few,TRBV20-1,TGCAGTGCACCGGACAGGGTCACAGATACGCAGTATTTT,CSAPDRVTDTQYF
-,TRBJ2-7,-,TRBV20-1,TGCAGTGCTAACGGACTCACCAGTTCGGAGCAGTACTTC,CSANGLTSSEQYF
-,TRBJ2-1,once,TRBV4-1,TGCGCCAGCAGCCAAGTTCCTCAGGGGGGTCCCCGTCCTAATTTC,CASSQVPQGGPRPNF
-,TRBJ2-2,many,TRBV5-1,TGCGCCAGCAGCTTGGGAAGAGGGAACACCGGGGAGCTGTTTTTT,CASSLGRGNTGELFF
TRBD1,TRBJ2-3,-,TRBV20-1,TGCAGTGCTACCGACAGACAGGGGTATTCCACAGATACGCAGTATTTT,CSATDRQGYSTDTQYF
TRBD2,TRBJ2-2,-,TRBV2,TGTGCCAGCAGTGTGGCGGGAGCGAACACCGGGGAGCTGTTTTTT,CASSVAGANTGELFF
TRBD1,TRBJ2-2,few,TRBV7-9,TGTGCCAGATCCGGGACAGGGAACACCGGGGAGCTGTTTTTT,CARSGTGNTGELFF
TRBD1,TRBJ2-2,-,TRBV20-1,TGCAGTGCTAGTGCGACAGGGGGTAACACCGGGGAGCTGTTTTTT,CSASATGGNTGELFF
-,TRBJ1-3,few,TRBV6-1,TGTGCCAGCAGTGACGCCACAGGGATTGGAAACACCATATATTTT,CASSDATGIGNTIYF
TRBD2,TRBJ2-7,-,TRBV5-1,TGCGCCAGCAGCTTGGCGGGCAGCGGGAGCAGCTACGAGCAGTACTTC,CASSLAGSGSSYEQYF
TRBD2,TRBJ2-7,many,TRBV7-9,TGTGCCAGCAGCTTAGCGGGAGGGCCCTACGAGCAGTACTTC,CASSLAGGPYEQYF
-,TRBJ2-7,-,TRBV6-5,TGTGCCAGCAGTTACTCTATCGCAGGTATCTTTTACGAGCAGTACTTC,CASSYSIAGIFYEQYF
-,TRBJ2-3,-,TRBV7-9,TGTGCCAGCGGCTTCGGGCGAATCACAGATACGCAGTATTTT,CASGFGRITDTQYF
-,TRBJ1-5,-,TRBV12-3/TRBV12-4,TGTGCCAGCGGGGATCTTAGCAATCAGCCCCAGCATTTT,CASGDLSNQPQHF
TRBD2,TRBJ2-1,few,TRBV27,TGTGCCAGCAGTTCCACTAGCGGCTATGAGCAGTTCTTC,CASSSTSGYEQFF
-,TRBJ2-7,-,TRBV27,TGTGCCAGCGGGGCGGGACTTTTCGGAGAGCAGTACTTC,CASGAGLFGEQYF
TRBD2,TRBJ2-7,-,TRBV20-1,TGCAGTGCCGACCAACTAGCGGGGGACTACGAGCAGTACTTC,CSADQLAGDYEQYF
TRBD2,TRBJ2-1,-,TRBV29-1,TGCAGCGTTGAAGAGGCAGTAGCGGGAGCCTACAATGAGCAGTTCTTC,CSVEEAVAGAYNEQFF
-,TRBJ2-6,-,TRBV11-2,TGTGCCAGCAGCCGTCCGGGGGCGCCGCGTCCCAAATCTGGGGCCAACGTCCTGACTTTC,CASSRPGAPRPKSGANVLTF
TRBD1,TRBJ2-7,-,TRBV11-2,TGTGCCAGCACCCCCCCGGGACAGAGCTCCTACGAGCAGTACTTC,CASTPPGQSSYEQYF
TRBD2,TRBJ2-1,-,TRBV20-1,TGCAGTGTGGGTAGCGGGATGTACAATGAGCAGTTCTTC,CSVGSGMYNEQFF
-,TRBJ2-2,few,TRBV18,TGTGCCAGCTCACCCCCCTGGGGACTGAACACCGGGGAGCTGTTTTTT,CASSPPWGLNTGELFF
TRBD2,TRBJ2-3,-,TRBV20-1,TGCAGTGCTCAGCGGGACTCCAACACAGATACGCAGTATTTT,CSAQRDSNTDTQYF
-,TRBJ1-5,-,TRBV6-1,TGTGCCAGCAGTGAAGGGGGCGATCAGCCCCAGCATTTT,CASSEGGDQPQHF
-,TRBJ2-5,-,TRBV20-1,TGCAGTGCTGAGACTAGAAAACAAGAGACCCAGTACTTC,CSAETRKQETQYF
-,TRBJ1-2,-,TRBV9,TGTGCCAGCAGCGTACCGGGTAACTATGGCTACACCTTC,CASSVPGNYGYTF
TRBD1,TRBJ1-5,few,TRBV6-1,TGTGCCATCGGGACAGGGGGTAGCAATCAGCCCCAGCATTTT,CAIGTGGSNQPQHF
TRBD2,TRBJ2-5,-,TRBV12-3/TRBV12-4,TGTGCCAGCAGTCCAGATTTATTGAGCGGGAGAGTTGAGACCCAGTACTTC,CASSPDLLSGRVETQYF
-,TRBJ1-2,-,TRBV18,TGTGCCAGCTCACCCGCCCCGCAGGGTGGATATGGCTACACCTTC,CASSPAPQGGYGYTF
-,TRBJ2-5,few,TRBV9,TGTGCCAGCAGCGTAGAGGCAGGGATGAGCACAGAGACCCAGTACTTC,CASSVEAGMSTETQYF
-,TRBJ2-3,-,TRBV20-1,TGCAGTGCTTTCCCACCTAGCACAGATACGCAGTATTTT,CSAFPPSTDTQYF
TRBD2,TRBJ2-1,-,TRBV7-9,TGTGCCAGCAGCGTAGCAACGGGAGGAGTCTACAATGAGCAGTTCTTC,CASSVATGGVYNEQFF
-,TRBJ1-4,-,TRBV19,TGTGCCAGTAGTAACCCCCGGGGGGGAGGAGATGAAAAACTGTTTTTT,CASSNPRGGGDEKLFF
TRBD1,TRBJ1-4,-,TRBV4-2,TGTGCCAGCAGCCGGGATCCCGGGACAGGGGGCGCGGATGAAAAACTGTTTTTT,CASSRDPGTGGADEKLFF
-,TRBJ2-3,few,TRBV4-3,TGCGCCAGCAGCCAGTCAAGTCAAGGCACAGATACGCAGTATTTT,CASSQSSQGTDTQYF
-,TRBJ2-1,-,TRBV5-1,TGCGCCAGCAGGCTACAGGTGGACAATGAGCAGTTCTTC,CASRLQVDNEQFF
-,TRBJ2-7,-,TRBV5-1,TGCGCCAGCAGCTTCGGGACAAACTACGAGCAGTACTTC,CASSFGTNYEQYF
TRBD2,TRBJ2-7,-,TRBV3-1,TGTGCCAGCAGCCAAGATAGACTAGCGGGAGGCGAGCAGTACTTC,CASSQDRLAGGEQYF
TRBD2,TRBJ2-7,few,TRBV12-3/TRBV12-4,TGTGCCAGCACCCCTTTTTCCAGCGGGAGTAACTACGAGCAGTACTTC,CASTPFSSGSNYEQYF
-,TRBJ1-5,few,TRBV19,TGTGCCACTCGTGTTGGGGGCGGGGGTTTTGGGCAGCCCCAGCATTTT,CATRVGGGGFGQPQHF
-,TRBJ2-7,-,TRBV12-3/TRBV12-4,TGTGCCACCGGTCGCTTTACCTCAAACGAGCAGTACTTC,CATGRFTSNEQYF